Listed here is a single T cell receptor (beta chain). These data are taken from a study of identifying expanded T cells in peripheral blood. Produced via immunoSEQ multiplex PCR; TCRdb's table is partial and in-frame only. The sample carries around 95,000 clones, over 75% recorded once. This sequence was found in a person aged 18 to 70 in good health. The sample was blood.

The CDR3 is CASSGQVVTEAFF. For the CDR3, the DNA is TGTGCCAGCAGTGGACAGGTAGTCACTGAAGCTTTCTTT. The J gene is TRBJ1-1, the V gene TRBV6-6; 7 bases line up with TRBD1. This CDR3 is 13 amino acids long. Germline V gives CDR1 MNHNY, CDR2 SVGAGI (reference sequence). V lost 5 bases and J lost 4; bases outside the gene matches: 4.